These 19 T cell receptor beta chains share one sample of origin, sequenced in a study of tumour-infiltrating T cells in Burkitt lymphoma. Sequencing used immunoSEQ multiplex PCR; TCRdb keeps in-frame clones, though not all of them. The sample has 13,000 or so clones; approximately 83% are singletons. The sequencing input was tumor tissue. These receptors were collected from a human donor with diffuse large B-cell lymphoma.

V gene TRBV5-6 combines with J gene TRBJ2-5, with D possibly TRBD1 on 5 matching bases. The CDR3 is 13 residues long. The germline V gene has CDR1 SGHDT and CDR2 YYEEEE. Trimming removed 4 bases at V and 2 bases at J, with 9 bases between. CDR3 in DNA: TGTGCCAGCAGCCCCAGACAGCAAGAGACCCAGTACTTC. Residues: CASSPRQQETQYF. Full variable domain (outside the CDR3, taken from reference TRBV5-6 and TRBJ2-5): DAGVTQSPTHLIKTRGQQVTLRCSPKSGHDTVSWYQQALGQGPQFIFQYYEEEERQRGNFPDRFSGHQFPNYSSELNVNALLLGDSALYLCASSPRQQETQYFGPGTRLLVL.

This chain links TRBV5-4 with TRBJ2-7, with a possible D match to TRBD1 (5 bases). Germline V gene sequence: CDR1 SGHNT, CDR2 YYREEE (reference sequence). This CDR3 comprises 12 residues. The V end was cut by 5 bases, the J end by 0 bases, with 6 bases between. The CDR3 region is CASSTGSYEQYF. CDR3 coding DNA: TGTGCCAGCAGTACAGGCTCCTACGAGCAGTACTTC. Full variable domain (rest looked up from reference TRBV5-4 and TRBJ2-7): ETGVTQSPTHLIKTRGQQVTLRCSSQSGHNTVSWYQQALGQGPQFIFQYYREEENGRGNFPPRFSGLQFPNYSSELNVNALELDDSALYLCASSTGSYEQYFGPGTRLTVT.

The chain has TRBV11-1 and TRBJ2-2; 11 bases match TRBD2. CDR3 size: 17 residues. Germline-derived CDR1 and CDR2 are SGHAT and FQDESV (reference sequence). The V and J ends lost 7 bases and 3 bases, in that order; junction bases with no gene match: 10. CDR3 coding DNA: TGTGCCAGCAAAAAAGATCTAGCGGGGGGCTACACCGGGGAGCTGTTTTTT. Its translation: CASKKDLAGGYTGELFF.

The chain combines TRBV19 with TRBJ1-5; D unclear. CDR3 length: 13 residues. With 3 bases removed from V and 4 bases from J, the gap between germline ends came to 7 bases. Germline V lookup: CDR1 LNHDA, CDR2 SQIVND (reference sequence). The CDR3 nucleotides are TGTGCCAGTAGTATCTCTTTGAATCAGCCCCAGCATTTT. Translated: CASSISLNQPQHF.

A note on this clone: The identical CDR3 is also encoded by other nucleotide sequences in the sample. The chain recombines TRBV19 with TRBJ1-5, with D uncertain. This CDR3 has 13 amino acids. The germline gives CDR1 LNHDA, CDR2 SQIVND (reference sequence). The V and J ends lost 6 bases and 3 bases respectively, with 9 bases between them. The CDR3 here is CASRETVNQPQHF. The CDR3, as DNA: TGTGCCAGTAGGGAGACGGTCAATCAGCCCCAGCATTTT.

J is TRBJ2-7 and V is TRBV18, with D uncertain. Germline CDR1 reads KGHSH; CDR2 reads LQKENI. Deletions cut 6 bases from V and 7 bases from J, with 13 bases between. This CDR3 region has 12 residues. CDR3 loop: CASSVTRTEQYF. The CDR3 bases are TGTGCCAGCTCCGTCACCCGTACGGAGCAGTACTTC. Variable domain in full (rest from reference TRBV18 and TRBJ2-7): NAGVMQNPRHLVRRRGQEARLRCSPMKGHSHVYWYRQLPEEGLKFMVYLQKENIIDESGMPKERFSAEFPKEGPSILRIQQVVRGDSAAYFCASSVTRTEQYFGPGTRLTVT.

This chain joins TRBV5-6 and TRBJ2-1, with 7 positions matching TRBD1. V was clipped by 0 bases and J by 10 bases; unmatched bases: 10. The CDR3 runs to 15 residues. Looked up from germline, CDR1 is SGHDT and CDR2 is YYEEEE. CDR3 nucleotides: TGTGCCAGCAGCTTGGTGGTTGGGACAGTGGCCGAGCAGTTCTTC. Amino acid sequence: CASSLVVGTVAEQFF.

This clone was observed a single time. This chain connects TRBV5-4 to TRBJ2-7; 10 bases line up with TRBD1. This CDR3 contains 14 residues. With V trimmed by 4 bases and J by 3 bases, 4 bases remained unmatched. CDR1 SGHNT and CDR2 YYREEE come from the germline V gene (reference sequence). In nucleotides, the CDR3 is TGTGCCAGCAGCCTAGGACAGGGGGACTACGAGCAGTACTTC. It specifies CASSLGQGDYEQYF.

This rearrangement joins TRBV4-3 to TRBJ1-6; D not resolved. The CDR3 consists of 16 residues. Germline V CDR1 and CDR2: LGHNA, YSLEER. Trimming cost V 0 bases and J 9 bases, with 15 bases left between them. CDR3 in DNA: TGCGCCAGCAGCCAAGATGGGCTAGGTTTTGCTTCACCCCTCCACTTT. Protein: CASSQDGLGFASPLHF.

The V call is TRBV6-5, the J call TRBJ2-5; D could derive from TRBD1 or TRBD2 (5 bases each). The V and J ends lost 5 bases and 7 bases respectively, with 14 bases between them. CDR1 is MNHEY and CDR2 is SVGAGI in the germline V gene. The CDR3 length is 13 residues. The CDR3 nucleotides read TGTGCCAGCAGTCAGGAGCCTGGGGGGACCCAGTACTTC. It codes for CASSQEPGGTQYF.

The chain has TRBV27 and TRBJ2-5; the D gene is possibly TRBD1 (6 bases). The end of the DNA aligns better with TRBJ2-7, so the J call may be wrong. Germline V gene lookup returns CDR1 MNHEY and CDR2 SMNVEV (reference sequence). The length of the CDR3 is 12 residues. CDR3 nucleotides: TGTGCCAGCCGAGGACAGTTCTACGAGCAGTACTTC. This codes for CASRGQFYEQYF.

CDR3 coding DNA: TGTGCCAGCAGTGAATTGGGTAATAGCAATCAGCCCCAGCATTTT. Its protein is CASSELGNSNQPQHF. This chain uses TRBV2 with TRBJ1-5; the D is unclear. The V gene lost 2 bases and the J gene lost 0 bases, with 8 bases spanning the gap. Germline values: CDR1 SNHLY, CDR2 FYNNEI. CDR3 size: 15 residues.

The chain uses TRBV2 and TRBJ2-1; unclear D gene. The germline gives CDR1 SNHLY, CDR2 FYNNEI. This CDR3 spans 11 amino acids. The V and J ends lost 9 bases and 7 bases respectively, with 10 bases between them. In DNA, the CDR3 is TGTGCCAGTACAAGGTGGAATGAGCAGTTCTTC. This translates into CASTRWNEQFF.

The rearrangement joins TRBV21-1 to TRBJ1-4; the DNA was not compared with TRBD1, the D call given in the table. TRBV21-1 is noted as a pseudogene. The CDR3 has 16 residues. The CDR3 DNA is TGTGCCAGCAGCATGAGGACAGTTATAACTAATGAAAAACTGTTTTTT. As protein: CASSMRTVITNEKLFF.

The chain has TRBV19 and TRBJ1-2; perhaps TRBD1 as D (5 bases). The CDR3 has 13 residues. Per germline, CDR1 LNHDA and CDR2 SQIVND (reference sequence). V was cut by 3 bases and J by 6 bases, with 11 bases left in between. The CDR3 loop reads CASSMGLGDGYTF. CDR3 bases: TGTGCCAGTAGTATGGGGCTTGGCGATGGCTACACCTTC.

The genes are TRBV6-5 and TRBJ1-1; 10 bases map to TRBD1. The germline gives CDR1 MNHEY, CDR2 SVGAGI. V shed 6 bases and J 1 base; nucleotides not matched to a gene: 5. The CDR3 is 15 amino acids. For the CDR3, the DNA is TGTGCCAGCAGGCCGGGACAGGGGCCGAACACTGAAGCTTTCTTT. Translated, it gives CASRPGQGPNTEAFF.

The V and J genes are TRBV19 and TRBJ1-2; D is perhaps TRBD1 (5 bases). There are 14 residues in the CDR3. Germline V CDR1 and CDR2: LNHDA, SQIVND (reference sequence). V was shortened by 2 bases and J by 2 bases, with 9 bases between the two germline ends. The CDR3 DNA reads as TGTGCCAGTAGTATATGGCAGGGCAACTATGGCTACACCTTC. Its protein is CASSIWQGNYGYTF. The whole variable domain, remainder taken from reference TRBV19 and TRBJ1-2, is DGGITQSPKYLFRKEGQNVTLSCEQNLNHDAMYWYRQDPGQGLRLIYYSQIVNDFQKGDIAEGYSVSREKKESFPLTVTSAQKNPTAFYLCASSIWQGNYGYTFGSGTRLTVV.

The chain recombines TRBV4-1 with TRBJ2-7; 7 bases align to TRBD1. The V gene's germline CDR1 is MGHRA and CDR2 YSYEKL. The length of the CDR3 is 15 residues. V shed 0 bases and J 2 bases; nucleotides not matched to a gene: 4. CDR3 in amino acids: CASSQEGTAAYEQYF. The CDR3 DNA is TGCGCCAGCAGCCAAGAAGGGACAGCAGCCTACGAGCAGTACTTC.

This chain links TRBV27 with TRBJ2-7; no definite D call. V lost 0 bases to trimming and J lost 2 bases, with 8 bases between them. CDR1 MNHEY and CDR2 SMNVEV come from the germline V gene (reference sequence). The CDR3 totals 14 residues. In DNA, the CDR3 is TGTGCCAGCAGTTTATCGCCAGGTACCTACGAGCAGTACTTC. Residues: CASSLSPGTYEQYF.